The 27 T cell receptor beta chains listed next were all sequenced from one sample in a study of low-dose radiotherapy and immunotherapy resistance in tumors. A constant-region primer paired with the V-primer adapter amplified TCRs over about 20 PCR cycles. TCRdb reprocessed the reads with MiXCR, giving one entry per CDR3 protein. The sample comprises about 50,000 distinct CDR3 sequences, roughly 10% of which are singletons, and approximately 6.2% rests with the top ten. Stated time point: before trial treatment. The sequenced sample was PBMCs, obtained before treatment. Receptors originate from a female donor with ovarian cancer.

The sample holds many counts of this clonotype. This sequence joins TRBV2 and TRBJ2-6; D remains unclear. The germline V gene encodes CDR1 SNHLY and CDR2 FYNNEI. V lost 5 bases and J 4 bases, leaving 6 bases between the germline ends. This CDR3 contains 13 residues. The CDR3 DNA sequence: TGTGCCAGCAGTTCCGGGGGGGCCAACGTCCTGACTTTC. It translates to CASSSGGANVLTF.

This clonotype was counted at least ten times. The chain joins TRBV7-2 to TRBJ2-1, with D unresolved. Germline lookup yields CDR1 SGHTA and CDR2 FQGNSA. The CDR3 spans 12 residues. With 3 bases removed from V and 9 bases from J, the gap between germline ends came to 9 bases. CDR3 amino acids: CASSFGRTEQFF. CDR3 in DNA: TGTGCCAGCAGCTTTGGTCGTACTGAGCAGTTCTTC.

This clonotype was detected many times. The chain combines TRBV6-8 with TRBJ2-7, with D perhaps TRBD1 or TRBD2 (6 bases each). This CDR3 is built from 15 residues. Looked up from germline, CDR1 is MNHGY and CDR2 is SAAAGT. Trimming stripped 0 bases from V and 2 bases from J, with 11 bases between. The CDR3 protein is CASSYSKGGTYEQYF. CDR3 in DNA: TGTGCCAGCAGTTACTCGAAGGGGGGAACCTACGAGCAGTACTTC.

Points on this clonotype: This is likely an artifact of a read error, given a far larger clone one base away. The chain links TRBV13 to TRBJ2-7, with 8 bases matching TRBD1. CDR1 PRHDT and CDR2 FYEKMQ come from the germline V gene (reference sequence). This CDR3 region has 15 residues. With V trimmed by 5 bases and J by 7 bases, 13 bases remained unmatched. The chain's CDR3 is CASSPRDRLYNEQYF. CDR3 in DNA: TGTGCCAGCAGCCCACGGGACAGGTTATACAATGAGCAGTACTTC. The whole variable domain, filled in from reference TRBV13 and TRBJ2-7, reads AAGVIQSPRHLIKEKRETATLKCYPIPRHDTVYWYQQGPGQDPQFLISFYEKMQSDKGSIPDRFSAQQFSDYHSELNMSSLELGDSALYFCASSPRDRLYNEQYFGPGTRLTVT.

This clonotype was detected many times. A much larger clone differs by one base, so this may be a read error. This chain uses TRBV12-3 or TRBV12-4 with TRBJ2-3; no clear D gene. There are 12 residues in the CDR3. Trimming removed 7 bases at V and 4 bases at J, with 9 bases between. The CDR3 reads CASTLDADTQYF. In DNA form, the CDR3 reads TGTGCCAGCACCCTGGACGCAGATACGCAGTATTTT.

This clonotype has ten or more counts. The chain recombines TRBV6-1 with TRBJ2-5, with TRBD1 matching 7 bases. The J segment lost 5 bases and the V segment lost 11 bases, leaving 5 bases of the junction unmatched. CDR1 is MNHNS and CDR2 is SASEGT in the germline V gene. The CDR3 consists of 11 residues. The CDR3 sequence: CADGTAETQYF. CDR3 nucleotide sequence: TGTGCCGACGGGACAGCGGAGACCCAGTACTTC.

There are many counts of this clonotype. For the CDR3, the DNA is TGTGCCAGCAGTTGGACAGGCGAGCAGTACTTC. It translates to CASSWTGEQYF. The chain combines TRBV6-6 with TRBJ2-7; 7 bases map to TRBD1. The CDR3 covers 11 residues. Germline CDR1 MNHNY, CDR2 SVGAGI (reference sequence). V was clipped by 4 bases and J by 6 bases; unmatched bases: 0.

This clonotype was seen at least ten times. The gene calls are TRBV28 and TRBJ2-5; weak D call: TRBD1 (6 bases). The germline V gene encodes CDR1 MDHEN and CDR2 SYDVKM. The CDR3 sequence is 15 residues long. The ends were cut back, 7 bases at V and 3 bases at J, with 18 bases in the middle. CDR3 loop: CASNYQGRHKETQYF. CDR3 DNA: TGTGCCAGCAACTACCAGGGGCGCCATAAAGAGACCCAGTACTTC.

This clonotype was seen repeatedly, ten times or more. The V gene is TRBV28, the J gene TRBJ2-2; D possibly corresponds to TRBD1 (5 bases). Germline CDR1 reads MDHEN; CDR2 reads SYDVKM. The CDR3 length is 15 residues. Trimming stripped 5 bases from V and 3 bases from J, with 13 bases between. The CDR3 DNA reads TGTGCCAGCAGTCCGAGGACAATTTACACCGGGGAGCTGTTTTTT. Protein product: CASSPRTIYTGELFF.

The sample holds a few counts of this clonotype. This rearrangement joins TRBV10-3 to TRBJ2-1; 8 positions agree with TRBD1. The CDR3 runs to 14 residues. The trim removed 8 bases at V and 8 bases at J, leaving 11 bases unmatched. CDR1 and CDR2 (germline): ENHRY, SYGVKD. In DNA form, the CDR3 reads TGTGCCATCTCCGTCGGCAGGGGGCCGGATGAGCAGTTCTTC. This codes for CAISVGRGPDEQFF.

There are many counts of this clonotype. The rearrangement joins TRBV29-1 to TRBJ1-1; perhaps TRBD1 as D (5 bases). CDR1 SQVTM and CDR2 ANQGSEA come from the germline V gene. V lost 1 base and J 4 bases, leaving 10 bases between the germline ends. The CDR3 spans 13 residues. Here the CDR3 reads CSVEVGTATEAFF. In DNA, the CDR3 is TGCAGCGTTGAAGTCGGGACGGCCACTGAAGCTTTCTTT.

V is TRBV2 and J is TRBJ1-6; perhaps TRBD1 as D (6 bases). V was cut by 5 bases and J by 8 bases, with 16 bases left in between. CDR1 is SNHLY and CDR2 is FYNNEI in the germline V gene. The CDR3 sequence is 15 residues long. The CDR3 here is CASSLAGGGHSPLHF. The CDR3 bases are TGTGCCAGCAGTTTGGCTGGGGGCGGCCATTCACCCCTCCACTTT.

Ten or more counts support this clonotype. V usage is TRBV6-5 and J usage is TRBJ2-1; the D call may be TRBD1 or TRBD2 (7 bases each). The CDR3 sequence is 14 residues long. Germline values: CDR1 MNHEY, CDR2 SVGAGI. Trimming shortened V by 8 bases and J by 9 bases, and 20 bases separated the two germline ends. The CDR3 DNA reads as TGTGCCAGCCGTCAGGGGGGGGGCCGGGGTGAGCAGTTCTTC. Residues: CASRQGGGRGEQFF.

This chain joins TRBV9 and TRBJ1-1; the D is unclear. The germline V and J ends were trimmed by 0 bases and 4 bases, with 7 bases remaining between them. CDR1 and CDR2 from the germline V gene are SGDLS and YYNGEE. The CDR3 has 13 amino acids. CDR3 loop: CASSVAAFTEAFF. In nucleotides, the CDR3 is TGTGCCAGCAGCGTAGCGGCATTCACTGAAGCTTTCTTT.

This chain links TRBV15 with TRBJ2-3; 7 bases agree with TRBD2. With V trimmed by 5 bases and J by 3 bases, 5 bases remained unmatched. CDR1 and CDR2 from the germline V gene are LNHNV and YYDKDF (reference sequence). The CDR3 extends over 14 amino acids. This CDR3 reads CATSAGVTTDTQYF. The DNA for the CDR3 is TGTGCCACCAGCGCGGGAGTCACAACAGATACGCAGTATTTT.

This clonotype was found many times. Written as DNA, the CDR3 is TGTGCCAGCTCCCAGGACAGGTCCCAGCCCCAGCATTTT. This encodes CASSQDRSQPQHF. This chain links TRBV18 with TRBJ1-5; 7 nucleotides line up with TRBD1. The CDR3 totals 13 residues. V lost 6 bases and J lost 7; bases outside the gene matches: 6. CDR1 and CDR2 from the germline V gene are KGHSH and LQKENI.

This clonotype showed up many times. This rearrangement joins TRBV5-1 to TRBJ2-6, with D uncertain. Germline lookup yields CDR1 SGHRS and CDR2 YFSETQ. This CDR3 has 14 amino acids. Trimming left V 0 bases short and J 2 bases short, with 3 bases between. As DNA, the CDR3 is TGCGCCAGCAGCTTGGGCGCTGGGGCCAACGTCCTGACTTTC. This gives the protein CASSLGAGANVLTF.

With respect to this clonotype: One base separates it from a far larger clone, so it is likely a read error. This chain joins TRBV7-9 and TRBJ2-7; TRBD1 might be the D (5 bases). V lost 6 bases and J lost 1, with 10 bases in between. The CDR3 is made up of 13 amino acids. CDR1 is SEHNR, CDR2 FQNEAQ, per germline (reference sequence). CDR3 nucleotides: TGTGCCAGCAGAGGAAAGGGGTCCTACGAGCAGTACTTC. This sequence encodes CASRGKGSYEQYF. Full variable domain (missing parts from reference TRBV7-9 and TRBJ2-7): DTGVSQNPRHKITKRGQNVTFRCDPISEHNRLYWYRQTLGQGPEFLTYFQNEAQLEKSRLLSDRFSAERPKGSFSTLEIQRTEQGDSAMYLCASRGKGSYEQYFGPGTRLTVT.

In its sample, this clonotype was seen many times. The J gene is TRBJ2-6, the V gene TRBV7-9; possibly TRBD2 for D (5 bases). Germline lookup yields CDR1 SEHNR and CDR2 FQNEAQ (reference sequence). There are 12 residues in the CDR3. V was clipped by 11 bases and J by 0 bases, with 5 bases between them. The CDR3 reads CAGSSGANVLTF. In DNA form, the CDR3 reads TGTGCCGGGAGCTCTGGGGCCAACGTCCTGACTTTC.

This clonotype occurred many times. The gene calls are TRBV3-1 and TRBJ2-3; TRBD2 aligns across 10 bases. This CDR3 is built from 14 residues. The junction had 2 bases not matched to a gene; V was cut back by 5 bases and J by 3 bases. In germline, CDR1 is LGHDT, CDR2 YNNKEL (reference sequence). CDR3: CASSSGRGTDTQYF. CDR3 in DNA: TGTGCCAGCAGCAGCGGGAGGGGGACAGATACGCAGTATTTT.

This clonotype was recorded at least ten times. This chain joins TRBV10-3 and TRBJ2-5; D gene uncertain. The CDR3 runs 13 residues. The V and J ends lost 0 bases and 2 bases respectively, with 4 bases between them. Germline CDR1 is ENHRY and CDR2 is SYGVKD. In DNA form, the CDR3 reads TGTGCCATCAGTGAGTCGAAACAAGAGACCCAGTACTTC. Amino acids: CAISESKQETQYF.

This clonotype was seen many times. V gene TRBV9 combines with J gene TRBJ2-2; no reliable D call. CDR1 is SGDLS, CDR2 YYNGEE, per germline. This CDR3 is 14 amino acids long. Deletions cut 0 bases from V and 8 bases from J, with 11 bases between. CDR3 in DNA: TGTGCCAGCAGCGTAGGGCTCGCCCTAGGGGAGCTGTTTTTT. Encoded protein: CASSVGLALGELFF.

This rearrangement joins TRBV28 to TRBJ2-7, with D perhaps assigned TRBD1 or TRBD2 (5 bases each). The germline V gene encodes CDR1 MDHEN and CDR2 SYDVKM. This CDR3 is built from 14 residues. V was pared by 5 bases and J by 4 bases, with 15 bases between. The CDR3 sequence: CASSPWGTGYEQYF. The CDR3 DNA is TGTGCCAGCAGTCCTTGGGGGACCGGATACGAGCAGTACTTC. Looking up the rest from reference TRBV28 and TRBJ2-7 gives the full variable domain: DVKVTQSSRYLVKRTGEKVFLECVQDMDHENMFWYRQDPGLGLRLIYFSYDVKMKEKGDIPEGYSVSREKKERFSLILESASTNQTSMYLCASSPWGTGYEQYFGPGTRLTVT.

This clonotype is deemed medium-sized. The chain joins TRBV7-4 to TRBJ2-7, with D perhaps TRBD1 (6 bases). Between the trimmed V and J ends, which lost 6 bases and 6 bases, there was a span of 15 bases. Per germline, CDR1 SGHVT and CDR2 SQSDAQ. CDR3 size: 13 residues. CDR3 loop: CASSLWGLGEQYF. CDR3 in DNA: TGTGCCAGCAGTTTGTGGGGGCTCGGCGAGCAGTACTTC.

This clonotype was seen ten or more times. The rearrangement links TRBV10-3 to TRBJ1-1, with D possibly being TRBD1 (5 bases). This CDR3 region has 13 residues. CDR1 is ENHRY and CDR2 is SYGVKD in the germline V gene. V lost 6 bases, J lost 1 base, and 9 bases lay in between. The CDR3, as DNA: TGTGCCATCAGGAGGGACGGGAACACTGAAGCTTTCTTT. Amino acids: CAIRRDGNTEAFF.

This clonotype was observed many times. The chain uses TRBV20-1 and TRBJ1-1; D is unresolved. CDR3 size: 15 residues. V was trimmed by 0 bases and J by 1 base, leaving 12 bases between them. In germline, CDR1 is DFQATT, CDR2 SNEGSKA (reference sequence). The CDR3 DNA reads TGCAGTGCTAGAGATCCCCGGGGTGGGAACACTGAAGCTTTCTTT. Translated: CSARDPRGGNTEAFF.

Note on this clonotype: A far larger clone is only one base removed, so a read error is likely. The rearrangement links TRBV5-8 to TRBJ1-1; 7 bases line up with TRBD1. Germline V gene data show CDR1 as SGHTS and CDR2 as YDEGEE. The CDR3 runs to 16 residues. The CDR3 DNA is TGCGCCTGCAGCCCCGACCCGACAGGGAGGAACACTGAAGCTTTCTTT. This translates into CACSPDPTGRNTEAFF. Combining the CDR3 with reference TRBV5-8 and TRBJ1-1 gives the whole variable domain EAGVTQSPTHLIKTRGQQATLRCSPISGHTSVYWYQQALGLGLQFLLWYDEGEERNRGNFPPRFSGRQFPNYSSELNVNALELEDSALYLCACSPDPTGRNTEAFFGQGTRLTVV.